These 14 T cell receptor beta chains share one sample of origin, sequenced in a study of blood T cell repertoires in COVID-19. TCRdb's copy holds only in-frame clones and misses some; the assay was immunoSEQ multiplex PCR. The table has some 160,000 clones, about four fifths seen once. The material sequenced was peripheral blood. Every receptor here comes from an older man who had recovered from COVID-19.

This sequence joins TRBV21-1 and TRBJ1-4; no DNA check was done on the table's D call, TRBD1. TRBV21-1 is a documented pseudogene. This CDR3 contains 16 residues. CDR3 coding DNA: TGTGCCAGCACCTGTACTGACAGAGGCCCTTGGGAAAAACTGTTTTTT. This codes for CASTCTDRGPWEKLFF.

There are many counts of this clone. The V call is TRBV19, the J call TRBJ1-2; D gene ambiguous. V shed 5 bases and J shed 4 bases, with 20 bases lying between them. The CDR3 totals 16 residues. Looked up from germline, CDR1 is LNHDA and CDR2 is SQIVND (reference sequence). CDR3 sequence reads: CASSEGGPKSIYGYTF. The CDR3 bases are TGTGCCAGTAGTGAAGGAGGCCCCAAGTCCATCTATGGCTACACCTTC.

This clone was observed a single time. The gene calls are TRBV6-6 and TRBJ2-7; 8 bases match TRBD2. The trim removed 1 base at V and 0 bases at J, leaving 5 bases unmatched. Germline loops: CDR1 MNHNY, CDR2 SVGAGI (reference sequence). CDR3 length: 16 residues. The CDR3 protein is CASSYYGRGSSYEQYF. The CDR3 DNA is TGTGCCAGCAGTTACTACGGGAGGGGCAGCTCCTACGAGCAGTACTTC.

This clone was observed a single time. V gene TRBV10-3 combines with J gene TRBJ2-1; the D is unclear. The CDR3 is made up of 15 amino acids. Per germline, CDR1 ENHRY and CDR2 SYGVKD. Trimming cost V 4 bases and J 0 bases, with 10 bases left between them. Here the CDR3 reads CAISASGGSYNEQFF. CDR3 DNA sequence: TGTGCCATCAGTGCCTCGGGTGGCTCCTACAATGAGCAGTTCTTC.

This sequence joins TRBV5-1 and TRBJ2-5, with 10 bases aligning to TRBD2. The germline CDR1 and CDR2 sequences are SGHRS and YFSETQ. V gave up 0 bases and J gave up 4 bases; unmatched junction bases: 6. There are 16 residues in the CDR3. The CDR3 region is CASSLETSGTGETQYF. DNA for the CDR3: TGCGCCAGCAGCTTGGAAACTAGCGGGACGGGAGAGACCCAGTACTTC.

The genes are TRBV2 and TRBJ1-3; D call uncertain. Trimming took off 5 bases at V and 2 bases at J, with 4 bases between the two ends. This CDR3 has 12 amino acids. Germline V gene sequence: CDR1 SNHLY, CDR2 FYNNEI. The CDR3 sequence is CASSPTGNTIYF. CDR3 bases: TGTGCCAGCAGTCCAACTGGAAACACCATATATTTT. Based on the CDR3 plus reference TRBV2 and TRBJ1-3, the full variable domain is EPEVTQTPSHQVTQMGQEVILRCVPISNHLYFYWYRQILGQKVEFLVSFYNNEISEKSEIFDDQFSVERPDGSNFTLKIRSTKLEDSAMYFCASSPTGNTIYFGEGSWLTVV.

The chain recombines TRBV28 with TRBJ1-1, with D possibly being TRBD1 (6 bases). CDR1 MDHEN and CDR2 SYDVKM come from the germline V gene. V lost 7 bases and J lost 2, with 14 bases in between. The CDR3 loop spans 14 amino acids. CDR3 sequence (DNA): TGTGCCAGCAATACTCGCAGGGGAAACACTGAAGCTTTCTTT. This translates into CASNTRRGNTEAFF.

The J gene is TRBJ2-1, the V gene TRBV7-9, with 11 positions matching TRBD2. Germline values: CDR1 SEHNR, CDR2 FQNEAQ (reference sequence). The CDR3 covers 15 residues. The V gene end was trimmed by 5 bases and the J gene end by 6 bases; junction bases not matched to a gene: 6. In nucleotides, the CDR3 is TGTGCCAGCAGCCCTGAGGGGACTAGCGGCAATGAGCAGTTCTTC. This sequence encodes CASSPEGTSGNEQFF.

V is TRBV3-1 (or the pseudogene TRBV3-2) and J is TRBJ2-5; D unresolved. The CDR3 loop spans 12 amino acids. Germline V CDR1 and CDR2: LGHDT, YNNKEL (reference sequence). V shed 1 base and J shed 4 bases, with 4 bases lying between them. The chain's CDR3 is CASSQGAETQYF. DNA of the CDR3: TGTGCCAGCAGCCAAGGGGCAGAGACCCAGTACTTC.

The chain has TRBV5-1 and TRBJ2-7, with D uncertain. This CDR3 region has 13 residues. V lost 3 bases and J 1 base, leaving 8 bases between the germline ends. Germline-derived CDR1 and CDR2 are SGHRS and YFSETQ. This CDR3 is CASSSPRSYEQYF. The CDR3, as DNA: TGCGCCAGCAGCTCCCCGCGGTCCTACGAGCAGTACTTC.

The chain uses TRBV13 and TRBJ2-5, with D possibly matching TRBD2 (5 bases). Germline V gives CDR1 PRHDT, CDR2 FYEKMQ (reference sequence). This CDR3 region has 15 residues. Between the trimmed V and J ends, which lost 4 bases and 5 bases, there was a span of 17 bases. The CDR3 DNA follows: TGTGCCAGCAGCTCAAGAACCGGTACGGGGGAGACCCAGTACTTC. Protein sequence: CASSSRTGTGETQYF.

V usage is TRBV6-5 and J usage is TRBJ1-5; D uncertain. The CDR3 runs to 13 residues. Germline V lookup: CDR1 MNHEY, CDR2 SVGAGI. With 0 bases removed from V and 7 bases from J, the gap between germline ends came to 7 bases. The CDR3 DNA reads as TGTGCCAGCAGTTACTCGAGAGGACAGCCCCAGCATTTT. Protein: CASSYSRGQPQHF.

The J gene is TRBJ1-5, the V gene TRBV27; TRBD1 agrees at 7 bases. CDR3 length equals 13 residues. Per the germline V gene, CDR1 is MNHEY and CDR2 is SMNVEV (reference sequence). V was pared by 6 bases and J by 5 bases, with 4 bases of the junction left unmatched. DNA for the CDR3: TGTGCCAGCAGCTCCGACAGGGATCAGCCCCAGCATTTT. Translation: CASSSDRDQPQHF.

With respect to this clone: The sample carries other DNA sequences with the same CDR3. This chain joins TRBV11-2 and TRBJ2-7; 7 positions match TRBD1. Trimming cost V 5 bases and J 4 bases; bases outside gene matches: 8. Germline V gene sequence: CDR1 SGHAT, CDR2 FQNNGV. The CDR3 has 14 residues. The CDR3 DNA is TGTGCCAGCAGCCCGACGACAGGGATATACGAGCAGTACTTC. Residues: CASSPTTGIYEQYF.